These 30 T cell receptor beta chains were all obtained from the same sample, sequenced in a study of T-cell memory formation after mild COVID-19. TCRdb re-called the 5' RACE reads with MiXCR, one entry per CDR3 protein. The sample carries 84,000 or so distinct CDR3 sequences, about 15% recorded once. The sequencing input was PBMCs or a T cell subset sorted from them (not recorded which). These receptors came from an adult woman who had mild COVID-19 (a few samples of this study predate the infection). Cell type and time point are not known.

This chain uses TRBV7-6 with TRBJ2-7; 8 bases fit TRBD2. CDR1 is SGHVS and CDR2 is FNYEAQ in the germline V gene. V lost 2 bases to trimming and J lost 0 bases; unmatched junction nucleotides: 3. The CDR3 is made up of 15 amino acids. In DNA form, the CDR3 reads TGTGCCAGCAGCTTAAATAGCGGGGACTCCTACGAGCAGTACTTC. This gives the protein CASSLNSGDSYEQYF.

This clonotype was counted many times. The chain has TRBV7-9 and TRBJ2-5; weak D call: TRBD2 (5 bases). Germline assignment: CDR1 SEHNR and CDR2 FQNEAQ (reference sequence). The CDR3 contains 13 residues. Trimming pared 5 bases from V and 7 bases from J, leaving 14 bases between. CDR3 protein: CASSPGREGTQYF. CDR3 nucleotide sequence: TGTGCCAGCAGCCCTGGCCGGGAAGGGACCCAGTACTTC.

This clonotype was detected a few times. Here the CDR3 reads CATRDSNTGELFF. DNA for the CDR3: TGTGCCACCCGGGACAGCAACACCGGGGAGCTGTTTTTT. The J gene is TRBJ2-2, the V gene TRBV24-1; 7 bases are a match to TRBD1. Germline trimming cut 9 bases from V and 2 bases from J; bases unmatched to any gene: 2. This CDR3 region has 13 residues. Germline V gene lookup returns CDR1 KGHDR and CDR2 SFDVKD.

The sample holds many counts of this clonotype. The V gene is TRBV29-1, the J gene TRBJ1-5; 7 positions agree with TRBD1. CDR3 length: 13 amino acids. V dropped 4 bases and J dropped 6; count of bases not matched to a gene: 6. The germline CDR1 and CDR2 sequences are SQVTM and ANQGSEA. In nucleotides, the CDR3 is TGCAGCGTTGGGGAGGGGGCTGGTCAGCCCCAGCATTTT. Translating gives CSVGEGAGQPQHF.

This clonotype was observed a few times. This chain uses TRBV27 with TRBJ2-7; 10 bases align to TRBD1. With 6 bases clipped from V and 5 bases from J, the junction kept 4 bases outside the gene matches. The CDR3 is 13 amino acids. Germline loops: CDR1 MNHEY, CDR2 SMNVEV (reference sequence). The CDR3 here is CASSRDRGHEQYF. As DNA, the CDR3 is TGTGCCAGCAGCCGGGACAGGGGCCACGAGCAGTACTTC.

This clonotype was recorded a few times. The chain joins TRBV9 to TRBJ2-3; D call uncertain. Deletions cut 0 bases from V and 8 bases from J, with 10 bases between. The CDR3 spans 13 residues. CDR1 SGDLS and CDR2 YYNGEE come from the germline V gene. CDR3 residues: CASSVDGTATQYF. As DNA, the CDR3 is TGTGCCAGCAGCGTAGATGGTACGGCTACGCAGTATTTT.

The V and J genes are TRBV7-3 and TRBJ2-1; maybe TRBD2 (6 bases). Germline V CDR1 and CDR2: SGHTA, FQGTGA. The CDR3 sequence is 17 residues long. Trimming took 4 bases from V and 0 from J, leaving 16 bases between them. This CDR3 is CASSSSPGLTSYNEQFF. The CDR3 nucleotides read TGTGCCAGCAGCTCTAGCCCAGGACTAACCTCCTACAATGAGCAGTTCTTC. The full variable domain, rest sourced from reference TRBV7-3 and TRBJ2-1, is GAGVSQTPSNKVTEKGKYVELRCDPISGHTALYWYRQSLGQGPEFLIYFQGTGAADDSGLPNDRFFAVRPEGSVSTLKIQRTERGDSAVYLCASSSSPGLTSYNEQFFGPGTRLTVL.

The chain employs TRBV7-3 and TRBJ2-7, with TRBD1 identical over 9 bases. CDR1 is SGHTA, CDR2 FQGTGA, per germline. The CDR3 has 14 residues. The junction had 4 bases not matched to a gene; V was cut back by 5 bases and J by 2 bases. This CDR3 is CASSTGTGTYEQYF. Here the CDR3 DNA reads TGTGCCAGCAGCACCGGGACAGGGACCTACGAGCAGTACTTC.

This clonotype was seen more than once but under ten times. CDR3 amino acids: CASSRPSGSSYNEQFF. CDR3 sequence (DNA): TGTGCCAGCAGTCGACCTAGCGGGAGTTCCTACAATGAGCAGTTCTTC. The chain joins TRBV12-3 or TRBV12-4 to TRBJ2-1, with 10 bases aligning to TRBD2. This CDR3 region has 16 residues. V lost 5 bases to trimming and J lost 1 base; unmatched junction nucleotides: 5.

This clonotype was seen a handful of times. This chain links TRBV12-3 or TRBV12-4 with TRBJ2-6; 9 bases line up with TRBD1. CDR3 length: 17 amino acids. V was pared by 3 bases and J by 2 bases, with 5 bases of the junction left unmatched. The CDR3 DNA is TGTGCCAGCAGTTTGGAAGGGACAGGGACTGGGGCCAACGTCCTGACTTTC. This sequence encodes CASSLEGTGTGANVLTF.

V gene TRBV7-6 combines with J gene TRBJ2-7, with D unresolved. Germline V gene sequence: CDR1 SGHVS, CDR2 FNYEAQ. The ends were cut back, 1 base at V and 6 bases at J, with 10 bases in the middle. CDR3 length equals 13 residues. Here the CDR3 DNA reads TGTGCCAGCAGCTTAGGCGGCCGCGGCGAGCAGTACTTC. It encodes CASSLGGRGEQYF.

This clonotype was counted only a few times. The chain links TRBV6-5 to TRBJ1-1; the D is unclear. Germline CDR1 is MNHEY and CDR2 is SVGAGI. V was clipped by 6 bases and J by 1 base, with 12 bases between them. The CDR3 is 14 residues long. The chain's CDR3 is CASRVMGRNTEAFF. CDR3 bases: TGTGCCAGCAGAGTAATGGGCAGGAACACTGAAGCTTTCTTT.

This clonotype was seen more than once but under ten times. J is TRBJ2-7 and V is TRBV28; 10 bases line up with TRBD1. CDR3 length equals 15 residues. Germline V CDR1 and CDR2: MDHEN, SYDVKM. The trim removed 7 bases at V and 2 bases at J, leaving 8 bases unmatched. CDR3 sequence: CASTDDRGRTYEQYF. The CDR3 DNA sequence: TGTGCCAGCACCGATGACAGGGGGCGAACCTACGAGCAGTACTTC.

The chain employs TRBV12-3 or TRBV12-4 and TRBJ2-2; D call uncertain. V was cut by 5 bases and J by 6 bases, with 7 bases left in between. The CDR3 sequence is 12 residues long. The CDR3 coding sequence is TGTGCCAGCAGTCACGGTGCCGGGGAGCTGTTTTTT. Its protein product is CASSHGAGELFF.

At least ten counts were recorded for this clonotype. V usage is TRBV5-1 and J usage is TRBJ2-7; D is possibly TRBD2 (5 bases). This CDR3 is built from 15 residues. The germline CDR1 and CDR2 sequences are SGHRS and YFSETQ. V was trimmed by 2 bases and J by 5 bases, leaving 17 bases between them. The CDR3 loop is CASSLRFGESDEQYF. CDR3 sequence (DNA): TGCGCCAGCAGCTTACGCTTCGGGGAATCAGACGAGCAGTACTTC.

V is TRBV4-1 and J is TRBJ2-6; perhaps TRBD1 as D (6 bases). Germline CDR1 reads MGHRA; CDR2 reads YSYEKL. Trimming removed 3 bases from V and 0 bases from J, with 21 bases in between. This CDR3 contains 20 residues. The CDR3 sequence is CASSQGVTGLMISGANVLTF. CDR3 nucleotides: TGCGCCAGCAGCCAGGGGGTGACAGGCCTAATGATCTCTGGGGCCAACGTCCTGACTTTC.

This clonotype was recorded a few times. The CDR3 sequence is CASSPSAGGVWELFF. The CDR3 DNA sequence: TGTGCCAGCAGCCCCAGCGCGGGTGGGGTCTGGGAGCTGTTTTTT. The rearrangement uses TRBV9 and TRBJ2-2, with a tentative D call TRBD2 (5 bases). Germline V gene data show CDR1 as SGDLS and CDR2 as YYNGEE. This CDR3 comprises 15 residues. The V and J ends lost 4 bases and 9 bases respectively, with 19 bases between them.

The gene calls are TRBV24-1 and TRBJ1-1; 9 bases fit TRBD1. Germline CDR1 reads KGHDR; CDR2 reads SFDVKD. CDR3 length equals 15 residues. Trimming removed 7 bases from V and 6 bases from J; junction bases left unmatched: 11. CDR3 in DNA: TGTGCCACCAGGGAATCGACAGGGGGTAAGGCTGAAGCTTTCTTT. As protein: CATRESTGGKAEAFF.

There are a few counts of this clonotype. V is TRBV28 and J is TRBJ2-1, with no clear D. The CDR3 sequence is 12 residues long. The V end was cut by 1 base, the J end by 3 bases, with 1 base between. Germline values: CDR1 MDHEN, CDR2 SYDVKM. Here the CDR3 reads CASSLFYNEQFF. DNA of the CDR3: TGTGCCAGCAGTTTATTCTACAATGAGCAGTTCTTC. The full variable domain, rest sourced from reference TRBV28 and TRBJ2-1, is DVKVTQSSRYLVKRTGEKVFLECVQDMDHENMFWYRQDPGLGLRLIYFSYDVKMKEKGDIPEGYSVSREKKERFSLILESASTNQTSMYLCASSLFYNEQFFGPGTRLTVL.

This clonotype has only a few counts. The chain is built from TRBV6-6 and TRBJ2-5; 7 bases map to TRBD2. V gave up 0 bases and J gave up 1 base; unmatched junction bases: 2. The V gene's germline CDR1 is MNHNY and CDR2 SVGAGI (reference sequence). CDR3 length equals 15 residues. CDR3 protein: CASSYSTGGQETQYF. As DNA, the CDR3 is TGTGCCAGCAGTTACTCGACGGGGGGCCAAGAGACCCAGTACTTC.

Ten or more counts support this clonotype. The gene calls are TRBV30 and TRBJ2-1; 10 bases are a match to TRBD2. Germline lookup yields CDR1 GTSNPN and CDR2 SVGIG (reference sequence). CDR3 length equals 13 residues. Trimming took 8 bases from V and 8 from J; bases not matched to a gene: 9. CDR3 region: CATTALAGHEQFF. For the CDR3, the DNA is TGTGCCACTACTGCACTAGCGGGACATGAGCAGTTCTTC.

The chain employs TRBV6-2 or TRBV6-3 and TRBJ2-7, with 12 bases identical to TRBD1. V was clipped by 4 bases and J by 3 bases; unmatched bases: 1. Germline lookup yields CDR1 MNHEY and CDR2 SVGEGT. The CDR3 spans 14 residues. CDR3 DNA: TGTGCCAGCAGTTGGGACAGGGGGCTCTACGAGCAGTACTTC. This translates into CASSWDRGLYEQYF.

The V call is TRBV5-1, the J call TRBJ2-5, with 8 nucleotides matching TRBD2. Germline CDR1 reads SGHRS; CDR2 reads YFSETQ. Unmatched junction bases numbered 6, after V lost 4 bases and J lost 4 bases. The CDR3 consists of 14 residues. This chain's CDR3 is CASSPSGGGETQYF. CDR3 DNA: TGCGCCAGCAGCCCCAGCGGGGGCGGAGAGACCCAGTACTTC.

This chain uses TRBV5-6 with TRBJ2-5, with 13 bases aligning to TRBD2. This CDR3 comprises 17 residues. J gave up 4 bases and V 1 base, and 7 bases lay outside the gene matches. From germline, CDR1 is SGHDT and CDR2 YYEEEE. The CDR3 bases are TGTGCCAGCAGCTTGACTAGCGGGGGGGCCCGGGGAGAGACCCAGTACTTC. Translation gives CASSLTSGGARGETQYF.

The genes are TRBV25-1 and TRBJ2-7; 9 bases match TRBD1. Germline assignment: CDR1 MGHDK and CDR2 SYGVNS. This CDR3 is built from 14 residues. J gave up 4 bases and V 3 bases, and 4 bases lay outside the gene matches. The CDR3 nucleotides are TGTGCCAGCAGTGACTGGGACAGGGCATACGAGCAGTACTTC. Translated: CASSDWDRAYEQYF.

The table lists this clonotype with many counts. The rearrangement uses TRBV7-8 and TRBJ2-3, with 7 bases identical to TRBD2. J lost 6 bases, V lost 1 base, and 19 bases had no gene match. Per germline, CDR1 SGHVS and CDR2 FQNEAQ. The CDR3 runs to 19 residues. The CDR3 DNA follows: TGTGCCAGCAGCTTAGGAGGCCTACGCGGGAGAGGATCAGGGGATACGCAGTATTTT. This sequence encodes CASSLGGLRGRGSGDTQYF.

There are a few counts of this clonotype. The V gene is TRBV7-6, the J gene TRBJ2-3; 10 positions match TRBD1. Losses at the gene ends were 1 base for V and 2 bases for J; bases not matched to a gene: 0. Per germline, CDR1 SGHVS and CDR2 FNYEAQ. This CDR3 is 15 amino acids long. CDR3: CASSLGQGATDTQYF. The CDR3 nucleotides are TGTGCCAGCAGCTTAGGACAGGGGGCCACAGATACGCAGTATTTT.

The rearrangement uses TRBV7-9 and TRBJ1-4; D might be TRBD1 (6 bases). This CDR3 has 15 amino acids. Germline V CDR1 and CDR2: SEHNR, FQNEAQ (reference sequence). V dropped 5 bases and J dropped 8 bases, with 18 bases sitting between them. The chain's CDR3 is CASSPLGGLSEKLFF. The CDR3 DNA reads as TGTGCCAGCAGCCCACTCGGGGGGCTAAGCGAAAAACTGTTTTTT.

DNA of the CDR3: TGCGCCAGCAGCCACCGGACAGGGTATATATCCTATGGCTACACCTTC. Encoded protein: CASSHRTGYISYGYTF. V and J are TRBV4-3 and TRBJ1-2; 8 nucleotides line up with TRBD1. The CDR3 is made up of 16 amino acids. With 3 bases clipped from V and 4 bases from J, the junction kept 10 bases outside the gene matches. Per the germline V gene, CDR1 is LGHNA and CDR2 is YSLEER.

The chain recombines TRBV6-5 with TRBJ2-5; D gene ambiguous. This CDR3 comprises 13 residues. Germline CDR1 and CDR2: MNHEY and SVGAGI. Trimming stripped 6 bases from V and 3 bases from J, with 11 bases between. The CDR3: CASSPDQEETQYF. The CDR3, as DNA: TGTGCCAGCAGCCCCGACCAAGAAGAGACCCAGTACTTC.